These T cell receptor beta chains were read from a single sample in a study of shared clonotypes between healthy human individuals. Profiled with immunoSEQ multiplex PCR; TCRdb holds only in-frame clones, not every one. The profile shows about 2.1 million clones, around 93% of them singletons. The sequenced sample consisted of naive CD8+ T cells from PBMCs. These receptors were collected from a man younger than 30 in good health. Some clones in this sample may be carry-over from other donors' samples. Both conserved end residues are part of each CDR3. Fields, in order: CDR3 DNA, CDR3 protein, D gene, J gene, clone size, V gene. D genes are given only for firm matches. Size is omitted from some rows. Given values are once, few, many or a class for expanded clones.

cdr3_nt: TGTGCCAGCAGCTTGGGGGCCAGACTCAGCTCCTACAATGAGCAGTTCTTC; cdr3_aa: CASSLGARLSSYNEQFF; d_call: NA; j_call: TRBJ2-1; clone_size: NA; v_call: TRBV7-3
cdr3_nt: TGTGCCATTGGGACAGGGGGAGAGACCCAGTACTTC; cdr3_aa: CAIGTGGETQYF; d_call: TRBD1; j_call: TRBJ2-5; clone_size: NA; v_call: TRBV27
cdr3_nt: TGTGCCAGCAGCCAGGGACTCGACAGGTTTCACGAGCAGTACTTC; cdr3_aa: CASSQGLDRFHEQYF; d_call: NA; j_call: TRBJ2-7; clone_size: NA; v_call: TRBV14
cdr3_nt: TGTGCCAGCAGCCCCTTCCGGACAGGGTCGGGGGAGCAGTACTTC; cdr3_aa: CASSPFRTGSGEQYF; d_call: TRBD1; j_call: TRBJ2-7; clone_size: NA; v_call: TRBV6-5
cdr3_nt: TGTGCCAGCTGCGCGGAGAGACTAGATTACAATGAGCAGTTCTTC; cdr3_aa: CASCAERLDYNEQFF; d_call: NA; j_call: TRBJ2-1; clone_size: NA; v_call: TRBV18
cdr3_nt: TGTGCCAGCAGCTTAGGAATAACAGGGATGCACAGGGAGACCCAGTACTTC; cdr3_aa: CASSLGITGMHRETQYF; d_call: NA; j_call: TRBJ2-5; clone_size: NA; v_call: TRBV7-7
cdr3_nt: TGTGCCAGCAGCCCGCTGCAAATGGGGGGGCCTGAAGCTTTCTTT; cdr3_aa: CASSPLQMGGPEAFF; d_call: NA; j_call: TRBJ1-1; clone_size: NA; v_call: TRBV7-3
cdr3_nt: TGTGCCAGTAGTATTGCGTGGACAGGGGGTGAGGGCACTGAAGCTTTCTTT; cdr3_aa: CASSIAWTGGEGTEAFF; d_call: TRBD1; j_call: TRBJ1-1; clone_size: NA; v_call: TRBV19
cdr3_nt: TGCGCCAGCAGCTCCTCTAGCGGGAGTCTTCGCGAGCAGTACTTC; cdr3_aa: CASSSSSGSLREQYF; d_call: TRBD2; j_call: TRBJ2-7; clone_size: NA; v_call: TRBV5-1
cdr3_nt: TGTGCCAGCAAAGTTGTAAGGGGCACTGAAGCTTTCTTT; cdr3_aa: CASKVVRGTEAFF; d_call: NA; j_call: TRBJ1-1; clone_size: NA; v_call: TRBV6-6
cdr3_nt: TGTGCCAGCAGCCAAGATATTACACCCCAATGGGAGACCCAGTACTTC; cdr3_aa: CASSQDITPQWETQYF; d_call: NA; j_call: TRBJ2-5; clone_size: NA; v_call: TRBV14
cdr3_nt: TGTGCCAGCGGGGAGGAGCGGCCGAACACCGGGGAGCTGTTTTTT; cdr3_aa: CASGEERPNTGELFF; d_call: NA; j_call: TRBJ2-2; clone_size: NA; v_call: TRBV9
cdr3_nt: TGCGCCAGCAGCTGGTTTGAGCGGACCCTCTCCTACGAGCAGTACTTC; cdr3_aa: CASSWFERTLSYEQYF; d_call: NA; j_call: TRBJ2-7; clone_size: NA; v_call: TRBV5-1
cdr3_nt: TGTGCCAGCAGCCCCTCTAAGGGGGGGGTTCGAACCGGGGAGCTGTTTTTT; cdr3_aa: CASSPSKGGVRTGELFF; d_call: NA; j_call: TRBJ2-2; clone_size: NA; v_call: TRBV7-9
cdr3_nt: TGTGCCAGCAGTTACTCGGGGACACGGAACACAGATACGCAGTATTTT; cdr3_aa: CASSYSGTRNTDTQYF; d_call: NA; j_call: TRBJ2-3; clone_size: once; v_call: TRBV6-5